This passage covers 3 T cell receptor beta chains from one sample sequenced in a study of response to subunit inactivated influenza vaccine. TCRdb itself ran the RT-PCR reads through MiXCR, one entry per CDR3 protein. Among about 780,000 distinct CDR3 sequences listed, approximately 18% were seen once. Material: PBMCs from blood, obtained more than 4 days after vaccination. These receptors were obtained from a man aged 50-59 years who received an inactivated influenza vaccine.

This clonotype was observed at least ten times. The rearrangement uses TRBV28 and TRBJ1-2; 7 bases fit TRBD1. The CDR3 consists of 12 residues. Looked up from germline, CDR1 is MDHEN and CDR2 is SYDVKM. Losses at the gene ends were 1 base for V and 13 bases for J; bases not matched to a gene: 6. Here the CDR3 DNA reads TGTGCCAGCAGTTTATCATTAGGGGGCCCCACCTTC. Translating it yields CASSLSLGGPTF.

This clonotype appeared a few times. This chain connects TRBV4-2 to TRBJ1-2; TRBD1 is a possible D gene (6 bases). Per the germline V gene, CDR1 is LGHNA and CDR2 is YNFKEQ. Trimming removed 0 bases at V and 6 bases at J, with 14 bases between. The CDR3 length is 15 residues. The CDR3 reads CASSQDWGQGHGYTF. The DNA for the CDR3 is TGTGCCAGCAGCCAAGATTGGGGTCAGGGGCATGGCTACACCTTC.

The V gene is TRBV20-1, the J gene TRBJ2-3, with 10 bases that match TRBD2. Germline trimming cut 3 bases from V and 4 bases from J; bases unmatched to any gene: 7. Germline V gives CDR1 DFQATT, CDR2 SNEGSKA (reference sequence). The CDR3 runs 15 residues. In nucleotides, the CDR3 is TGCAGTGCTAGCCGCCCTAGCGGGGGTTCAGATACGCAGTATTTT. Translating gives CSASRPSGGSDTQYF.